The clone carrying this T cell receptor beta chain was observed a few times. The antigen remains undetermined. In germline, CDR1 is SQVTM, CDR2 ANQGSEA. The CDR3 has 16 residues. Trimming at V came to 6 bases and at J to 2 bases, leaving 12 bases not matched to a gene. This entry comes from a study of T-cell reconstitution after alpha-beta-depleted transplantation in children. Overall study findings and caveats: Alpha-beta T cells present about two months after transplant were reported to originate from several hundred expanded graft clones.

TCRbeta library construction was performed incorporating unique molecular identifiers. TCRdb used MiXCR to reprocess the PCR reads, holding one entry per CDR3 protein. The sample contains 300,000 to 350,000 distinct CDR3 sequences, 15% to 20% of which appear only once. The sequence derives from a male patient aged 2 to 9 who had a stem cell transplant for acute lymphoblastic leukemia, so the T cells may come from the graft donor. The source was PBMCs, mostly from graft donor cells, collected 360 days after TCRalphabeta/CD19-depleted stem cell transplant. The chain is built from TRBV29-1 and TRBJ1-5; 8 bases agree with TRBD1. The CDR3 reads CSVSLDGTGGNQPQHF. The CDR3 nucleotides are TGCAGCGTGAGTCTTGACGGGACAGGTGGCAATCAGCCCCAGCATTTT.